This TCR beta chain comes out of a study of shared clonotypes between healthy human individuals. Germline CDR1 and CDR2: LGHNA and YSLEER. V was trimmed by 1 base and J by 3 bases, leaving 16 bases between them. This CDR3 has 17 residues. The donors were adults (healthy and HIV-negative) with no recent acute infections or vaccinations. Several immunoSEQ plates received, in even portions, the genomic DNA of each subset. Assay used: immunoSEQ multiplex PCR; TCRdb lists only in-frame clones, some missing. The data contain 550,000 to 600,000 clones, around three quarters of them singletons. The chain uses TRBV4-3 and TRBJ1-3; D is ambiguous. Specimen: PBMCs. The TCR sequence derives from a middle-aged woman in good health. Some clones in this sample may be carry-over from other donors' samples. CDR3 DNA sequence: TGCGCCAGCAGCCAAGCGTCGTCAGGTGTTTTTGGAAACACCATATATTTT. Translation gives CASSQASSGVFGNTIYF.